This record concerns one TCR beta chain sequence. The data were obtained in a study of tumor-infiltrating lymphocytes in oesophageal squamous cell carcinoma. MiXCR, applied by TCRdb to the PCR reads, yields one record per CDR3 protein. The sample lists 15,000 or so distinct CDR3 sequences, roughly 50% occurring once. The germline gives CDR1 SNHLY, CDR2 FYNNEI. The CDR3 spans 12 residues. The TCR comes from a female donor with esophageal squamous cell carcinoma. The V gene is TRBV2, the J gene TRBJ2-5, with a weak D call TRBD1 (6 bases). The end of the DNA fits TRBJ2-7 better, so the J call may be wrong. The sequenced sample was esophageal tumor tissue. This CDR3 is CASSTTGFEQYF. CDR3 coding DNA: TGTGCCAGCAGTACGACAGGTTTCGAGCAGTACTTC.